Here is one T cell receptor beta chain with its context. This entry comes from a study of OX40 agonist ivuxolimab in advanced cancers. The CDR3 extends over 15 amino acids. J was trimmed by 0 bases and V by 4 bases; bases with no gene match: 2. Germline V gives CDR1 LGHNA, CDR2 YNFKEQ. Libraries were prepared by immunoSEQ multiplex PCR; TCRdb keeps only in-frame clonotypes and omits some of them. The table records 70,000 or so clones, about 90% of them present only once. The sequence came from an adult with an advanced solid tumor such as melanoma, head and neck, liver or kidney cancer. Sequenced material: CD4+ or CD8+ T cells sorted from blood, taken in a trial of the OX40 agonist ivuxolimab. V gene TRBV4-2 combines with J gene TRBJ1-4; 7 bases line up with TRBD1. CDR3 in DNA: TGTGCCAGCAGCCGGGACAGTGCAACTAATGAAAAACTGTTTTTT. This codes for CASSRDSATNEKLFF.